The 25 T cell receptor beta chains below all came from one sample that was sequenced in a study of PD-1 blockade in classical Hodgkin lymphoma. Time point noted: cycle 4 day 1 (C4D1), after less than 7 weeks of nivolumab. Each patient experienced a relapse that followed autologous stem cell transplantation, and brentuximab vedotin exposure varied. Produced via immunoSEQ multiplex PCR; TCRdb's table is partial and in-frame only. The profile covers about 33,000 clones, with about 70% appearing a single time and 3.5% to 5% taken by the ten largest. The specimen comprised peripheral blood mononuclear cells (PBMCs), sampled before the fourth cycle of nivolumab. The receptors derive from a human donor with classical Hodgkin lymphoma.

The J gene is TRBJ2-7, the V gene TRBV6-6; D gene uncertain. Trimming took off 1 base at V and 2 bases at J, with 9 bases between the two ends. The CDR3 contains 14 residues. Germline loops: CDR1 MNHNY, CDR2 SVGAGI (reference sequence). The CDR3 DNA reads as TGTGCCAGCAGTTACTTGGACGGGCCCTACGAGCAGTACTTC. This translates into CASSYLDGPYEQYF.

The V gene is TRBV10-3, the J gene TRBJ2-3; TRBD1 or TRBD2 may be the D gene (5 bases each). Trimming took off 10 bases at V and 1 base at J, with 15 bases between the two ends. From germline, CDR1 is ENHRY and CDR2 SYGVKD. This CDR3 region has 14 residues. The CDR3 region is CATMDEGRTDTQYF. The CDR3 nucleotides read TGTGCCACCATGGACGAGGGACGCACAGATACGCAGTATTTT.

The rearrangement joins TRBV11-2 to TRBJ1-1; 7 bases are shared with TRBD1. Trimming removed 1 base from V and 5 bases from J; junction bases left unmatched: 7. This CDR3 spans 15 amino acids. CDR1 is SGHAT, CDR2 FQNNGV, per germline. This chain's CDR3 is CASSLGPGGATEAFF. CDR3 nucleotide sequence: TGTGCCAGCAGCTTAGGTCCAGGGGGGGCGACTGAAGCTTTCTTT.

The chain joins TRBV4-1 to TRBJ2-1; D not resolved. The CDR3 totals 17 residues. CDR1 is MGHRA, CDR2 YSYEKL, per germline. The V end was cut by 0 bases, the J end by 4 bases, with 16 bases between. CDR3 region: CASSQDQYDSAYNEQFF. The CDR3 DNA sequence: TGCGCCAGCAGCCAAGATCAGTATGACTCCGCTTACAATGAGCAGTTCTTC.

This sequence joins TRBV7-9 and TRBJ1-1; D is ambiguous. Per germline, CDR1 SEHNR and CDR2 FQNEAQ (reference sequence). The CDR3 is made up of 15 amino acids. V was pared by 2 bases and J by 2 bases, with 12 bases between. CDR3 loop: CASSLRRENNTEAFF. Here the CDR3 DNA reads TGTGCCAGCAGCTTAAGACGGGAGAATAACACTGAAGCTTTCTTT.

This clone is classed as medium-sized (0.01 to 0.1%). This chain links TRBV4-1 with TRBJ2-3; TRBD1 is a possible D gene (6 bases). Per the germline V gene, CDR1 is MGHRA and CDR2 is YSYEKL. Trimming removed 4 bases from V and 6 bases from J, with 11 bases in between. The CDR3 totals 13 residues. The CDR3, as DNA: TGCGCCAGCAGCCCGCCAGGGGCTGATACGCAGTATTTT. Translated: CASSPPGADTQYF.

This clone was seen only once. This rearrangement joins TRBV28 to TRBJ2-3, with D tentatively TRBD2 (6 bases). This CDR3 spans 16 amino acids. Trimming took off 7 bases at V and 6 bases at J, with 23 bases between the two ends. In germline, CDR1 is MDHEN, CDR2 SYDVKM. The CDR3 bases are TGTGCCAGCACCATTGGCCGGGGGTCTTCGGTTGATACGCAGTATTTT. Its translation: CASTIGRGSSVDTQYF.

The rearrangement joins TRBV27 to TRBJ1-1; no definite D call. V was cut by 4 bases and J by 0 bases, with 15 bases left in between. The CDR3 has 16 residues. The germline gives CDR1 MNHEY, CDR2 SMNVEV (reference sequence). CDR3 nucleotide sequence: TGTGCCAGCAGTTGGCAGACGGAAGACATGAACACTGAAGCTTTCTTT. It specifies CASSWQTEDMNTEAFF.

V and J are TRBV7-9 and TRBJ2-5; 8 bases line up with TRBD2. The CDR3 totals 15 residues. Germline CDR1 is SEHNR and CDR2 is FQNEAQ (reference sequence). The V gene end was trimmed by 3 bases and the J gene end by 3 bases; junction bases not matched to a gene: 6. The CDR3 protein is CASSFLPAGEETQYF. The CDR3 DNA reads TGTGCCAGCAGCTTTCTCCCAGCGGGGGAAGAGACCCAGTACTTC.

This clone was observed a few times. The chain is built from TRBV7-2 and TRBJ2-4, with D possibly called TRBD1 or TRBD2 (5 bases each). This CDR3 contains 15 residues. Germline CDR1 is SGHTA and CDR2 is FQGNSA. Trimming left V 5 bases short and J 8 bases short, with 19 bases between. CDR3 nucleotides: TGTGCCAGCAGCCGACGGGACGGCTCGAGGGACATTCAGTACTTC. Amino acid sequence: CASSRRDGSRDIQYF.

This clone was found once. CDR3 bases: TGTGCCAGCAGCTTCGGACAGGGTGCTGAAGCTTTCTTT. This encodes CASSFGQGAEAFF. The chain recombines TRBV7-6 with TRBJ1-1, with 8 positions matching TRBD1. This CDR3 is 13 amino acids long. The germline V gene encodes CDR1 SGHVS and CDR2 FNYEAQ. Trimming cost V 3 bases and J 6 bases; bases outside gene matches: 3.

This chain connects TRBV5-6 to TRBJ2-3; 9 bases agree with TRBD1. The CDR3 has 17 residues. Germline V gene lookup returns CDR1 SGHDT and CDR2 YYEEEE. Trimming at V came to 3 bases and at J to 4 bases, leaving 12 bases not matched to a gene. DNA of the CDR3: TGTGCCAGCAGCTCATTGCCGGGACAGGGATTTGCAGATACGCAGTATTTT. Residues: CASSSLPGQGFADTQYF. The whole variable domain, remainder taken from reference TRBV5-6 and TRBJ2-3, is DAGVTQSPTHLIKTRGQQVTLRCSPKSGHDTVSWYQQALGQGPQFIFQYYEEEERQRGNFPDRFSGHQFPNYSSELNVNALLLGDSALYLCASSSLPGQGFADTQYFGPGTRLTVL.

The chain carries TRBV28 and TRBJ2-7; D is perhaps TRBD2 (5 bases). The CDR3 contains 16 residues. CDR1 is MDHEN and CDR2 is SYDVKM in the germline V gene. Trimming shortened V by 2 bases and J by 0 bases, and 14 bases separated the two germline ends. The CDR3 loop is CASSLPPIRDSYEQYF. For the CDR3, the DNA is TGTGCCAGCAGTTTACCTCCAATACGGGACTCCTACGAGCAGTACTTC.

The gene calls are TRBV7-8 and TRBJ2-3; perhaps TRBD2 as D (7 bases). Germline CDR1 is SGHVS and CDR2 is FQNEAQ. There are 17 residues in the CDR3. Trimming shortened V by 1 base and J by 6 bases, and 20 bases separated the two germline ends. CDR3 region: CASSLGFAGATGDTQYF. The CDR3 bases are TGTGCCAGCAGCTTAGGTTTCGCGGGGGCTACAGGCGATACGCAGTATTTT.

A few counts support this clone. V and J are TRBV28 and TRBJ2-7; TRBD2 aligns across 8 bases. Germline values: CDR1 MDHEN, CDR2 SYDVKM. V was clipped by 9 bases and J by 3 bases; unmatched bases: 10. There are 14 residues in the CDR3. CDR3 in amino acids: CASSSDLAGYEQYF. CDR3 DNA sequence: TGTGCCAGTTCCTCTGACCTAGCGGGCTACGAGCAGTACTTC.

The chain links TRBV6-6 to TRBJ1-4; D unclear. Germline V gives CDR1 MNHNY, CDR2 SVGAGI (reference sequence). Trimming stripped 3 bases from V and 7 bases from J, with 9 bases between. The CDR3 extends over 13 amino acids. CDR3 protein: CASSYGEGEKLFF. DNA for the CDR3: TGTGCCAGCAGTTATGGGGAAGGTGAAAAACTGTTTTTT.

This clone is a singleton in its sample. V gene TRBV6-6 combines with J gene TRBJ2-1, with D possibly TRBD1 on 6 matching bases. Germline V lookup: CDR1 MNHNY, CDR2 SVGAGI (reference sequence). This CDR3 is built from 13 residues. Trimming cost V 6 bases and J 4 bases, with 10 bases left between them. The CDR3 reads CASSTGQYNEQFF. The CDR3 nucleotides read TGTGCCAGCAGCACAGGACAGTACAATGAGCAGTTCTTC.

The genes are TRBV7-9 and TRBJ1-2; D is unclear. Germline values: CDR1 SEHNR, CDR2 FQNEAQ (reference sequence). The CDR3 spans 13 residues. The V end was cut by 2 bases, the J end by 3 bases, with 7 bases between. CDR3 loop: CASSLIRDYGYTF. For the CDR3, the DNA is TGTGCCAGCAGCTTAATCAGAGACTATGGCTACACCTTC.

Note on this clone: A junction boundary mismatches the germline segment, possibly from a read error. The chain combines TRBV7-7 with TRBJ2-7, with D unresolved. Germline-derived CDR1 and CDR2 are SSHAT and FNYEAQ (reference sequence). The CDR3 covers 13 residues. The CDR3 region has the DNA TGTGCTAGCAGCTCCGGACCAACCTACGAGCAGTACTTC. It specifies CASSSGPTYEQYF.

The chain uses TRBV30 and TRBJ2-7; 7 bases fit TRBD1. Trimming cost V 7 bases and J 0 bases; bases outside gene matches: 9. The CDR3 totals 14 residues. CDR1 and CDR2 (germline): GTSNPN, SVGIG (reference sequence). CDR3 region: CASSRGRASYEQYF. CDR3 in DNA: TGTGCCTCCTCTAGGGGGCGGGCCTCCTACGAGCAGTACTTC.

V is TRBV5-5 and J is TRBJ2-1, with D uncertain. The CDR3 is 13 amino acids. Germline CDR1 and CDR2: SGHKS and YYEKEE (reference sequence). The germline V and J ends were trimmed by 0 bases and 6 bases, with 7 bases remaining between them. The DNA for the CDR3 is TGTGCCAGCAGCTTGGTAGCAGCCAATGAGCAGTTCTTC. It encodes CASSLVAANEQFF. The variable domain in full, completed from reference TRBV5-5 and TRBJ2-1, reads DAGVTQSPTHLIKTRGQQVTLRCSPISGHKSVSWYQQVLGQGPQFIFQYYEKEERGRGNFPDRFSARQFPNYSSELNVNALLLGDSALYLCASSLVAANEQFFGPGTRLTVL.

This chain links TRBV7-9 with TRBJ2-7, with D uncertain. Germline V CDR1 and CDR2: SEHNR, FQNEAQ (reference sequence). Deletions cut 2 bases from V and 7 bases from J, with 9 bases between. The CDR3 is made up of 12 amino acids. The CDR3: CASSLIGFEQYF. CDR3 nucleotides: TGTGCCAGCAGCTTAATAGGGTTTGAGCAGTACTTC.

V is TRBV28 and J is TRBJ2-7, with D perhaps TRBD1 or TRBD2 (6 bases each). Germline loops: CDR1 MDHEN, CDR2 SYDVKM. V lost 2 bases, J lost 3 bases, and 32 bases lay in between. The CDR3 length is 21 residues. The CDR3 protein is CASSLRFRGFRGDRMVYEQYF. In DNA, the CDR3 is TGTGCCAGCAGTTTAAGGTTTAGAGGTTTTAGGGGGGATAGAATGGTCTACGAGCAGTACTTC.

The V call is TRBV13, the J call TRBJ1-1; tentative D call: TRBD1 (5 bases). Trimming removed 1 base from V and 4 bases from J, with 7 bases in between. Germline-derived CDR1 and CDR2 are PRHDT and FYEKMQ (reference sequence). This CDR3 is built from 13 residues. CDR3 protein: CASSLERGTEAFF. CDR3 DNA sequence: TGTGCCAGCAGCTTAGAAAGGGGCACTGAAGCTTTCTTT.

The chain is built from TRBV9 and TRBJ2-5; D is ambiguous. V was clipped by 0 bases and J by 5 bases, with 11 bases between them. Germline-derived CDR1 and CDR2 are SGDLS and YYNGEE. CDR3 length: 14 residues. Here the CDR3 DNA reads TGTGCCAGCAGCGTAGTGGGCTCCGGGGAGACCCAGTACTTC. Translating gives CASSVVGSGETQYF.